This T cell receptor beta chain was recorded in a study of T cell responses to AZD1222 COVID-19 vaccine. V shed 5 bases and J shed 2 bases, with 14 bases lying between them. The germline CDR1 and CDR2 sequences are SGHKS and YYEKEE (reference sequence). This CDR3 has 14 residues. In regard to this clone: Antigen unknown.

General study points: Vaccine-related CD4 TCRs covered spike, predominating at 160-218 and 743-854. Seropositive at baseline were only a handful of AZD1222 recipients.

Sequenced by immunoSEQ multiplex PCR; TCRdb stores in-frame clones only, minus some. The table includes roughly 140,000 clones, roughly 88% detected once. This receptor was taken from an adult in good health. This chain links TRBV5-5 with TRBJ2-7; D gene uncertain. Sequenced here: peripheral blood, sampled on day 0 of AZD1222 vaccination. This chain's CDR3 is CASRVSSYAYEQYF. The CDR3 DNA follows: TGTGCCAGCAGAGTAAGCAGTTACGCCTACGAGCAGTACTTC.